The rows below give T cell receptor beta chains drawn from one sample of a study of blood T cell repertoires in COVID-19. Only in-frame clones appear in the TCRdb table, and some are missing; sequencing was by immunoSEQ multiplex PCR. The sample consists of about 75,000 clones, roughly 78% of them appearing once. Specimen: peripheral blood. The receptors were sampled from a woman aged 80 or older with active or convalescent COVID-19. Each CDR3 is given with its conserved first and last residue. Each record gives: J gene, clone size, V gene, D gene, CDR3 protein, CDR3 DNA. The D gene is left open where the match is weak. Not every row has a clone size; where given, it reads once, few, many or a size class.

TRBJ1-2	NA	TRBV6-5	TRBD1	CASSYSIGTGGYGYTF	TGTGCCAGCAGTTACTCGATCGGGACAGGGGGCTATGGCTACACCTTC
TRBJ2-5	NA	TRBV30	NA	CAWSSAVQTQYF	TGTGCCTGGAGTTCTGCAGTGCAGACCCAGTACTTC
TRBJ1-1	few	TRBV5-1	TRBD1	CASSLVLQGTNTEAFF	TGCGCCAGCAGCTTGGTTCTACAGGGGACGAACACTGAAGCTTTCTTT
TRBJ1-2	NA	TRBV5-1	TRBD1	CASSLVGTANYGYTF	TGCGCCAGCAGCTTGGTTGGGACAGCTAACTATGGCTACACCTTC
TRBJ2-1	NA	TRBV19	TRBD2	CASRMRLAGGYNEQFF	TGTGCCAGTAGGATGAGACTAGCGGGGGGATACAATGAGCAGTTCTTC
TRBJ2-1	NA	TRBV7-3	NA	CASSLNLAGEQFF	TGTGCCAGCAGCTTAAACCTGGCGGGTGAGCAGTTCTTC
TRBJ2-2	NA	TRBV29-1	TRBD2	CRGGGRRPGELFF	TGTCGGGGCGGCGGGAGGAGACCCGGGGAGCTGTTTTTT
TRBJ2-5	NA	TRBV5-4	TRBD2	CASSAGGRGGNEETQYF	TGTGCCAGCAGCGCCGGGGGTCGCGGGGGTAACGAGGAGACCCAGTACTTC
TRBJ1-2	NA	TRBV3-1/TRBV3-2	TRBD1	CASSQTGTVYGYTF	TGTGCCAGCAGCCAGACCGGGACAGTCTATGGCTACACCTTC
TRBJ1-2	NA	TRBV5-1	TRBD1	CASNLGQANYGYTF	TGCGCCAGCAACCTGGGACAGGCGAACTATGGCTACACCTTC
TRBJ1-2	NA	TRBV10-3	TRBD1	CATRKQGFNYGYTF	TGTGCCACCAGAAAACAGGGGTTTAACTATGGCTACACCTTC
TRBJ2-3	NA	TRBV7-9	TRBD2	CASSPPLAGGPDTDTQYF	TGTGCCAGCAGCCCCCCCCTAGCGGGAGGGCCAGATACAGATACGCAGTATTTT
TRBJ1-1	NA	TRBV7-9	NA	CASSLGARGGEAFF	TGTGCCAGCAGCTTAGGGGCCCGAGGGGGAGAAGCTTTCTTT
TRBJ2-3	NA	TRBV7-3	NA	CASSAVTGSGTDTQYF	TGTGCCAGCAGCGCCGTGACAGGTAGTGGCACAGATACGCAGTATTTT
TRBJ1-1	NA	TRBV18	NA	CASSPGLYTEAFF	TGTGCCAGCTCCCCTGGACTCTACACTGAAGCTTTCTTT
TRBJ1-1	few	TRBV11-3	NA	CASSLSRNTEAFF	TGTGCCAGCAGCTTAAGTAGGAACACTGAAGCTTTCTTT
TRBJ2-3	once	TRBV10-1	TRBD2	CASRGGSSDTQYF	TGCGCCAGCAGAGGCGGGAGTAGCGATACGCAGTATTTT
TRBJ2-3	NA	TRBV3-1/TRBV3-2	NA	CASSARGGGVGDTQYF	TGTGCCAGCAGCGCCCGCGGAGGCGGGGTGGGGGATACGCAGTATTTT
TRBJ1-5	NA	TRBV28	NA	CASSLVNSPQPQHF	TGTGCCAGCAGTTTGGTAAACAGCCCTCAGCCCCAGCATTTT
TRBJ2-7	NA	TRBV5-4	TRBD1	CASSLGGTGTYEQYF	TGTGCCAGCAGCTTGGGTGGGACAGGTACCTACGAGCAGTACTTC
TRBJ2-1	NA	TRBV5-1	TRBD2	CASSAGLAGDINEQFF	TGCGCCAGCAGCGCGGGACTAGCGGGAGATATCAATGAGCAGTTCTTC
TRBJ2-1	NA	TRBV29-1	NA	CSVLTTGTMGFEQFF	TGCAGCGTTCTAACGACCGGGACAATGGGTTTTGAGCAGTTCTTC
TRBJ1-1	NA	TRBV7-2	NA	CASSLGAMNTEAFF	TGTGCCAGCAGCTTAGGGGCGATGAACACTGAAGCTTTCTTT
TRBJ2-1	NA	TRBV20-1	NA	CSANLAREQFF	TGCAGTGCTAATCTAGCTAGGGAGCAGTTCTTC
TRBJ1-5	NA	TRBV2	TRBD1	CASSPTGGGNQPQHF	TGTGCCAGCAGTCCGACAGGGGGCGGCAATCAGCCCCAGCATTTT
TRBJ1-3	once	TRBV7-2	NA	CASSRQPRYSGNTIYF	TGTGCCAGCAGCAGACAGCCCCGCTACTCTGGAAACACCATATATTTT
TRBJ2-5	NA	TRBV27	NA	CASSLLQEETQYF	TGTGCCAGCAGTTTATTACAGGAAGAGACCCAGTACTTC
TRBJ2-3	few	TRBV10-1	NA	CASSEDKGFLVPDTQYF	TGCGCCAGCAGTGAGGACAAGGGGTTCTTAGTCCCAGATACGCAGTATTTT
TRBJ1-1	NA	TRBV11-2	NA	CASSLGGGGKAEAFF	TGTGCCAGCAGCTTAGGCGGAGGAGGGAAGGCTGAAGCTTTCTTT
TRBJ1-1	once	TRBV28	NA	CASRPIYRAMNTEAFF	TGTGCCAGCAGACCCATTTACAGGGCCATGAACACTGAAGCTTTCTTT
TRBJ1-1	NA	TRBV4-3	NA	CASSQDPIRGNTEAFF	TGCGCCAGCAGCCAAGATCCGATCCGGGGGAACACTGAAGCTTTCTTT
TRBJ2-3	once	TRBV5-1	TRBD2	CASIPPPSGGILLIGTQYF	TGCGCCAGCATTCCCCCCCCTAGCGGGGGGATCCTTTTGATAGGTACGCAGTATTTT
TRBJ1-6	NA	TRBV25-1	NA	CASSRLGGTSPLHF	TGTGCCAGCAGCCGGCTCGGAGGGACCTCACCCCTCCACTTT